Listed here is a single T cell receptor beta chain. Its antigen is not known. Profiled with immunoSEQ multiplex PCR; TCRdb holds only in-frame clones, not every one. This table has under 90,000 clones, around 80% appearing once. This specimen comes from a study of T cell clones after liver transplantation. Notes on the study in general: Migration into the graft, not deletion, may explain lost graft donor-reactive T cells.

Sorting of unstimulated PBMCs yielded separate CD3+CD4+ and CD3+CD8+ fractions. Sequences were derived from CD4+ T cells from blood, sampled before liver transplant. The origin of this receptor is a human donor who received a liver transplant.

Written as DNA, the CDR3 is TGTGCCAGCAGCTCGAACAGGATGAACACCGGGGAGCTGTTTTTT. It encodes CASSSNRMNTGELFF. The chain employs TRBV11-2 and TRBJ2-2, with D perhaps TRBD1 (5 bases). Germline values: CDR1 SGHAT, CDR2 FQNNGV. V was cut by 4 bases and J by 1 base, with 10 bases left in between. This CDR3 is built from 15 residues.